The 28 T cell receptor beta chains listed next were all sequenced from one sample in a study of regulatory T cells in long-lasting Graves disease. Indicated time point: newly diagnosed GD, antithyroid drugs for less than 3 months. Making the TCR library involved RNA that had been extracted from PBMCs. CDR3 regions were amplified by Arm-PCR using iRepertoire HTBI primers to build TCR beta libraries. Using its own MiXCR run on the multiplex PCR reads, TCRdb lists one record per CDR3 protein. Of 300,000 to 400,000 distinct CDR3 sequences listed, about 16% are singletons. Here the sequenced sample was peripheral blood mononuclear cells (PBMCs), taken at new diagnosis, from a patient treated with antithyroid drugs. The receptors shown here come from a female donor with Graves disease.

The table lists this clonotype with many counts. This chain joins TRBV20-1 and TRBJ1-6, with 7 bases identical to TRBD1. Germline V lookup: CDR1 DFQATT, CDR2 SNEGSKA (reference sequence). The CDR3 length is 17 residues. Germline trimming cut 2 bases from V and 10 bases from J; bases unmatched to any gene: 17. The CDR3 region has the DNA TGCAGTGCTAGAAGCACCGATTCGACAGGGACTCTCTCACCCCTCCACTTT. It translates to CSARSTDSTGTLSPLHF.

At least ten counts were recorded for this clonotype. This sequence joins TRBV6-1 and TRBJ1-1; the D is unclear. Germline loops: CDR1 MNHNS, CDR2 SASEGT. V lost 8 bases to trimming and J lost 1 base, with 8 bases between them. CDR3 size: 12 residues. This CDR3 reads CASLTSNTEAFF. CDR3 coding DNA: TGTGCCAGCTTAACCTCGAACACTGAAGCTTTCTTT.

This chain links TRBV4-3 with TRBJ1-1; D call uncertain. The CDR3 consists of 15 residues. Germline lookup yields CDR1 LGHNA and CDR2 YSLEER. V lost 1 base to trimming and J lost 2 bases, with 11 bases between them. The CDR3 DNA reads TGCGCCAGCAGCCAAGGGAATATTGGAAACACTGAAGCTTTCTTT. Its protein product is CASSQGNIGNTEAFF.

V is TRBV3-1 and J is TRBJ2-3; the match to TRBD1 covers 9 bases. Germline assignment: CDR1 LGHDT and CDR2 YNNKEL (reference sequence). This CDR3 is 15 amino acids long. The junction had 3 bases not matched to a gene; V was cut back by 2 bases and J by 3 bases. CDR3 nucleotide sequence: TGTGCCAGCAGCCAATGGACAGGGGCAACAGATACGCAGTATTTT. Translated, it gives CASSQWTGATDTQYF.

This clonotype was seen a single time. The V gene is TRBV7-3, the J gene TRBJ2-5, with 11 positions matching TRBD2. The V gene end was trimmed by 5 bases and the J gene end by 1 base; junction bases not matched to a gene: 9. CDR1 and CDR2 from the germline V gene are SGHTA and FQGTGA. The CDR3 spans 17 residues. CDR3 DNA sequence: TGTGCCAGCAGCAAAGGACTAGCGGGCTACCTCCAAGAGACCCAGTACTTC. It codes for CASSKGLAGYLQETQYF. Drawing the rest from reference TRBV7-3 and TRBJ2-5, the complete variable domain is GAGVSQTPSNKVTEKGKYVELRCDPISGHTALYWYRQSLGQGPEFLIYFQGTGAADDSGLPNDRFFAVRPEGSVSTLKIQRTERGDSAVYLCASSKGLAGYLQETQYFGPGTRLLVL.

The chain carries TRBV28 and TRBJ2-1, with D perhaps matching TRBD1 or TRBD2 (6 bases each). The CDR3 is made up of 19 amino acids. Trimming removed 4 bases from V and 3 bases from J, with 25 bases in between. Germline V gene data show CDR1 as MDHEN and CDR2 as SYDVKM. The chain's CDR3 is CASSSGGSGAETLYNEQFF. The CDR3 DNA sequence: TGTGCCAGCAGTTCTGGGGGGTCGGGGGCGGAGACACTCTACAATGAGCAGTTCTTC.

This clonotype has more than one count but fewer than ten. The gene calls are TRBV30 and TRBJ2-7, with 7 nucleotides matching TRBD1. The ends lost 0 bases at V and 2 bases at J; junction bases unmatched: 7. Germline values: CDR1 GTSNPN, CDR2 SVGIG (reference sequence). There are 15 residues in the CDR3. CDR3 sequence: CAWSVGTDGAYEQYF. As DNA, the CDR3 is TGTGCCTGGAGTGTCGGGACAGACGGCGCCTACGAGCAGTACTTC.

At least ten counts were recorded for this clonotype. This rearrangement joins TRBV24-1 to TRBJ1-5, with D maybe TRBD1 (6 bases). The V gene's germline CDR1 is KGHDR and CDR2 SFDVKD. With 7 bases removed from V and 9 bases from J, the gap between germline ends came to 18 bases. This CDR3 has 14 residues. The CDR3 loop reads CATSRGQTWRPQHF. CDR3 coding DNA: TGTGCCACCAGCCGGGGGCAGACCTGGCGGCCCCAGCATTTT.

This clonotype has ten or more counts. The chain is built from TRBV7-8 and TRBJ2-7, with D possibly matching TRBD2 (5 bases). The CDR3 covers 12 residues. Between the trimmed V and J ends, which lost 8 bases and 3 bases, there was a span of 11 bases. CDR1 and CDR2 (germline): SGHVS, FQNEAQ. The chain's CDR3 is CASSIGDYEQYF. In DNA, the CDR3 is TGTGCCAGCTCTATCGGGGACTACGAGCAGTACTTC.

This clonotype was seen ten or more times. The CDR3 DNA sequence: TGCGCCAGCAGCTGGATTAGCGAGGGAGATACGCAGTATTTT. Protein product: CASSWISEGDTQYF. The chain is built from TRBV5-1 and TRBJ2-3; a possible D gene is TRBD2 (5 bases). The CDR3 has 14 amino acids. Germline V gene data show CDR1 as SGHRS and CDR2 as YFSETQ. V was clipped by 3 bases and J by 5 bases, with 13 bases between them. The complete variable domain, with remaining parts taken from reference TRBV5-1 and TRBJ2-3, reads KAGVTQTPRYLIKTRGQQVTLSCSPISGHRSVSWYQQTPGQGLQFLFEYFSETQRNKGNFPGRFSGRQFSNSRSEMNVSTLELGDSALYLCASSWISEGDTQYFGPGTRLTVL.

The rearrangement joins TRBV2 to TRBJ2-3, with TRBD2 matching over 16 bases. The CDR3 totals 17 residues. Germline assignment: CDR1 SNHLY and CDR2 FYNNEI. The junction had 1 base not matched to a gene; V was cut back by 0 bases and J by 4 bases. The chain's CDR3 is CASSEAGLAGGPDTQYF. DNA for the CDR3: TGTGCCAGCAGTGAAGCGGGACTAGCGGGGGGGCCAGATACGCAGTATTTT.

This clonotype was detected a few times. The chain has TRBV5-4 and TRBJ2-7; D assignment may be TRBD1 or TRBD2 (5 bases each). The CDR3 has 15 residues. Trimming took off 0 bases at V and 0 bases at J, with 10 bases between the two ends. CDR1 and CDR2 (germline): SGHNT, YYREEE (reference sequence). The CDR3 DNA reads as TGTGCCAGCAGCTTGGCCCCGGGACCCTCCTACGAGCAGTACTTC. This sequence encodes CASSLAPGPSYEQYF.

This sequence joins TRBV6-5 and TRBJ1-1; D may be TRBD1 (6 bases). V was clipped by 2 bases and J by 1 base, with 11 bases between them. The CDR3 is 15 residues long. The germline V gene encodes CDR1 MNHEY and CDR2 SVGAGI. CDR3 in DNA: TGTGCCAGCAGTTACGACGGGACACCGAACACTGAAGCTTTCTTT. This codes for CASSYDGTPNTEAFF.

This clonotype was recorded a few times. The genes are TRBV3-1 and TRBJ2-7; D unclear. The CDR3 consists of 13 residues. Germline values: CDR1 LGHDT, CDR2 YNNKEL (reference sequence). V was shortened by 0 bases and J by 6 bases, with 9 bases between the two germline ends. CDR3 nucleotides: TGTGCCAGCAGCCAAGATGAATCGGGCGAGCAGTACTTC. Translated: CASSQDESGEQYF.

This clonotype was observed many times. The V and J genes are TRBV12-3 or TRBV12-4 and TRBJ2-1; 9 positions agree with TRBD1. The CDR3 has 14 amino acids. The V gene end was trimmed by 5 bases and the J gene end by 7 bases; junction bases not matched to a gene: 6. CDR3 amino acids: CASSPGQGTNEQFF. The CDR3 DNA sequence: TGTGCCAGCAGTCCGGGACAGGGTACGAATGAGCAGTTCTTC.

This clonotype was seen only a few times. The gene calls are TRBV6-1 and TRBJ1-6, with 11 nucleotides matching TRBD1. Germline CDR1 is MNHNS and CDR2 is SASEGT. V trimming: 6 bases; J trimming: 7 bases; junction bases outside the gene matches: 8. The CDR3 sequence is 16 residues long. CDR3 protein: CASRPRTGGGNSPLHF. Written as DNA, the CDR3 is TGTGCCAGCAGACCCCGGACAGGGGGCGGGAATTCACCCCTCCACTTT.

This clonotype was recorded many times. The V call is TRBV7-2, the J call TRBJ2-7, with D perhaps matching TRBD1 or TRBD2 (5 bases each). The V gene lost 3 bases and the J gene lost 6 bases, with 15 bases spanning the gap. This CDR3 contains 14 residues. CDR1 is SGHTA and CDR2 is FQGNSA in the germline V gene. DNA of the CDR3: TGTGCCAGCAGCTTCCGGGACCTTCTTGCCGAGCAGTACTTC. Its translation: CASSFRDLLAEQYF.

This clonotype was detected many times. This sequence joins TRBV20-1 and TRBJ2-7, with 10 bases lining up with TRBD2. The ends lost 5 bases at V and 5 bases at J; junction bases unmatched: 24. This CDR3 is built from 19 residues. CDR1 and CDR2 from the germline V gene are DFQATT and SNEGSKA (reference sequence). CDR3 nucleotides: TGCAGTGCTGCCGGGGGGGTGGAGCGGGAGGGCCGAGTCCGCAACGAGCAGTACTTC. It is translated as CSAAGGVEREGRVRNEQYF.

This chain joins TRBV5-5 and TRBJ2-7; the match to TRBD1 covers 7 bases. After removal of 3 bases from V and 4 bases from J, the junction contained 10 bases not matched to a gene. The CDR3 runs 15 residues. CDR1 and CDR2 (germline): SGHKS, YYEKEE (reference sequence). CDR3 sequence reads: CASSWGPTGQYEQYF. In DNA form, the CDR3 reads TGTGCCAGCAGCTGGGGGCCGACAGGGCAATACGAGCAGTACTTC.

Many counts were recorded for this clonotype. The CDR3 here is CASSLEIGGAASNQPQHF. The CDR3 region has the DNA TGTGCCAGCAGCTTAGAGATTGGTGGGGCAGCTAGCAATCAGCCCCAGCATTTT. The chain is built from TRBV7-6 and TRBJ1-5; a weak D match, TRBD1 (5 bases). The germline V gene encodes CDR1 SGHVS and CDR2 FNYEAQ. This CDR3 contains 18 residues. Trimming removed 1 base from V and 0 bases from J, with 16 bases in between. Drawing the rest from reference TRBV7-6 and TRBJ1-5, the complete variable domain is GAGVSQSPRYKVTKRGQDVALRCDPISGHVSLYWYRQALGQGPEFLTYFNYEAQQDKSGLPNDRFSAERPEGSISTLTIQRTEQRDSAMYRCASSLEIGGAASNQPQHFGDGTRLSIL.

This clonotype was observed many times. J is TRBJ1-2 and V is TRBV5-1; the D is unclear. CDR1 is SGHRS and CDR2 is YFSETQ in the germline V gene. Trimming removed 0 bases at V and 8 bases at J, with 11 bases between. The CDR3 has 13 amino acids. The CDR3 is CASSLGTGEGYTF. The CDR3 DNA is TGCGCCAGCAGCTTGGGGACGGGAGAGGGCTACACCTTC.

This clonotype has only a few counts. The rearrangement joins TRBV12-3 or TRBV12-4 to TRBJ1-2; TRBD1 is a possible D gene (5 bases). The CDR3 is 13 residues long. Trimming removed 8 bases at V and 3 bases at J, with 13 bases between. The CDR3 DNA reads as TGTGCCAGCGGCCCGCAACAGGACTATGGCTACACCTTC. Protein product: CASGPQQDYGYTF.

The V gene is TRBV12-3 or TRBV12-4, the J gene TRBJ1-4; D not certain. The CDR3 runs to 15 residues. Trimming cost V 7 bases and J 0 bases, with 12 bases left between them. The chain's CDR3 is CASTQAIATNEKLFF. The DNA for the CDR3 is TGTGCCAGCACCCAAGCGATCGCAACTAATGAAAAACTGTTTTTT.

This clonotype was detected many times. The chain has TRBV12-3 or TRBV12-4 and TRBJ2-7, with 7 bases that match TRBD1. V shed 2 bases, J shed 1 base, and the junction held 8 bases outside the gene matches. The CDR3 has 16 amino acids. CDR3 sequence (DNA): TGTGCCAGCAGTTTAACACAGGGGCAAGGATCCTACGAGCAGTACTTC. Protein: CASSLTQGQGSYEQYF.

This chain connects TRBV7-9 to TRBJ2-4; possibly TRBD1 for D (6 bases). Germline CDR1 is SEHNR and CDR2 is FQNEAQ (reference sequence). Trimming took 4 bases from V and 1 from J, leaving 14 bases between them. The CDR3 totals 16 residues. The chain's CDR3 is CASSSPRGMAKNIQYF. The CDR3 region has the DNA TGTGCCAGCAGCTCACCTAGGGGGATGGCCAAAAACATTCAGTACTTC.

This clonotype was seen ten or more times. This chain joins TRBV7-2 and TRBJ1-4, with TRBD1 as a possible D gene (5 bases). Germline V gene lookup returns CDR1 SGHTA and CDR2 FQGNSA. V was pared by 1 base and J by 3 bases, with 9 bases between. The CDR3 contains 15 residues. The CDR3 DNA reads TGTGCCAGCAGCTTAGTGTCAGGGCCTAATGAAAAACTGTTTTTT. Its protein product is CASSLVSGPNEKLFF.

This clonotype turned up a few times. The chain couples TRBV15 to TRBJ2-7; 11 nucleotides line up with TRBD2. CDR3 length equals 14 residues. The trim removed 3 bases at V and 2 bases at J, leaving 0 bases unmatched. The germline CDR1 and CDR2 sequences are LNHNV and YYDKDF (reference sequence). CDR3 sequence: CATSRGLAAYEQYF. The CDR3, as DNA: TGTGCCACCAGCAGGGGACTAGCGGCCTACGAGCAGTACTTC. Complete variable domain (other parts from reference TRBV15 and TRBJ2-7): DAMVIQNPRYQVTQFGKPVTLSCSQTLNHNVMYWYQQKSSQAPKLLFHYYDKDFNNEADTPDNFQSRRPNTSFCFLDIRSPGLGDTAMYLCATSRGLAAYEQYFGPGTRLTVT.

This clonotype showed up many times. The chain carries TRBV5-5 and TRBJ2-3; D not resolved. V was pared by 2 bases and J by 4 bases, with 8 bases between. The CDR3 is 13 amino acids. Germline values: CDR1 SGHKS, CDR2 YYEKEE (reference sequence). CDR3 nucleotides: TGTGCCAGCAGCTTCAATGAGGCAGATACGCAGTATTTT. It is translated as CASSFNEADTQYF.